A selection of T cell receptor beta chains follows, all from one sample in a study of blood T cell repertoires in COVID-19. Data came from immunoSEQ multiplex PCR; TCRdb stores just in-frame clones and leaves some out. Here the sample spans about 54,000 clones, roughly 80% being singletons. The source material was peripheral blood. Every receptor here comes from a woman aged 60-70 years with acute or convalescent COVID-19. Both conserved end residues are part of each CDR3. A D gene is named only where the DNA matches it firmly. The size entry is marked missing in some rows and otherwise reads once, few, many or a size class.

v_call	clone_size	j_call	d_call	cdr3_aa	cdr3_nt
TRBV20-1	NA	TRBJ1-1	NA	CSAGGWTEAFF	TGCAGTGCTGGGGGGTGGACTGAAGCTTTCTTT
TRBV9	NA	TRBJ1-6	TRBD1	CASAAGTVNSPLHF	TGTGCCAGCGCTGCCGGGACAGTTAATTCACCCCTCCACTTT
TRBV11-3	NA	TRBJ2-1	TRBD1	CASSLRQGSNEQFF	TGTGCCAGCAGTCTTCGACAGGGGAGCAATGAGCAGTTCTTC
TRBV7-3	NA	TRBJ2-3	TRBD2	CASSASSGGTDTQYF	TGTGCCAGCAGTGCCTCTAGCGGAGGCACAGATACGCAGTATTTT
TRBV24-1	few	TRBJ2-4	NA	CATSDLKRSLAKNIQYF	TGTGCCACCAGTGATTTGAAAAGGAGTCTAGCCAAAAACATTCAGTACTTC
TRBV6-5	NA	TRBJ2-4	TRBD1	CASRQGIVAKNIQYF	TGTGCCAGCCGACAGGGGATAGTGGCCAAAAACATTCAGTACTTC
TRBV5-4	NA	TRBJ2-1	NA	CASSLRVTNEQFF	TGTGCCAGCAGCTTGCGCGTTACCAATGAGCAGTTCTTC
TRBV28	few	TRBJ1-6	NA	CASSSYQGLNSPLHF	TGTGCCAGCAGTTCATATCAGGGGTTGAATTCACCCCTCCACTTT
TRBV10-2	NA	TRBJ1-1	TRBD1	CASGTRTGPLSTEAFF	TGCGCCAGCGGCACCCGGACAGGTCCCTTGTCCACTGAAGCTTTCTTT
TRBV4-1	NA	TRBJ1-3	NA	CASSQDLGVAGNTIYF	TGCGCCAGCAGCCAAGATCTAGGGGTTGCCGGAAACACCATATATTTT
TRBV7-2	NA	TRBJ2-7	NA	CASSLRREQYF	TGTGCCAGCAGCTTACGCCGGGAGCAGTACTTC
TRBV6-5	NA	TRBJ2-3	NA	CASSLGGTDTQYF	TGTGCCAGCAGCCTCGGGGGCACAGATACGCAGTATTTT
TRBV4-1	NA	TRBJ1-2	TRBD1	CASSQGGTGVFGYTF	TGCGCCAGCAGCCAAGGGGGGACAGGGGTCTTTGGCTACACCTTC
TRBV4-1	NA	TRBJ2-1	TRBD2	CASSQVPGGGYNEQFF	TGCGCCAGCAGCCAAGTACCGGGGGGAGGATACAATGAGCAGTTCTTC
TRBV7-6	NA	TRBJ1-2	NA	CAVEWNYGYTF	TGTGCCGTAGAATGGAACTATGGCTACACCTTC
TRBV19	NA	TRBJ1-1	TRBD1	CASTYRGQSGNTEAFF	TGTGCCAGTACCTACAGGGGGCAATCAGGGAACACTGAAGCTTTCTTT
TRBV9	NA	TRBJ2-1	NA	CASSNGLLSNEQFF	TGTGCCAGCAGCAATGGACTCCTATCCAATGAGCAGTTCTTC
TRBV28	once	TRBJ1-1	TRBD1	CASSHRTGVAEAFF	TGTGCCAGCAGCCACCGGACAGGGGTGGCTGAAGCTTTCTTT
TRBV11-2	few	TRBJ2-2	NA	CASSLISGFTGELFF	TGTGCCAGCAGCTTAATCTCCGGGTTCACCGGGGAGCTGTTTTTT
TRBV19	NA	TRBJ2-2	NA	CASSPVFVTGELFF	TGTGCCAGTAGCCCCGTTTTCGTCACCGGGGAGCTGTTTTTT
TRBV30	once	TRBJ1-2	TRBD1	CAWGDRRSYGYTF	TGTGCCTGGGGGGACAGGAGATCCTATGGCTACACCTTC
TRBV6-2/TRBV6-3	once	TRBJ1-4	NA	CASSYSGTANEKLFF	TGTGCCAGCAGTTACAGCGGGACGGCTAATGAAAAACTGTTTTTT
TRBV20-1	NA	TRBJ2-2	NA	CSASGTGELFF	TGCAGTGCTTCGGGCACCGGGGAGCTGTTTTTT
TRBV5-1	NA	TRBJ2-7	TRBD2	CASSASGGLHEQYF	TGCGCCAGCAGCGCTAGCGGGGGGCTTCACGAGCAGTACTTC
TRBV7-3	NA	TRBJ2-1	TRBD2	CASSRRSGASYNEQFF	TGTGCCAGCAGCAGACGTAGCGGGGCCTCCTACAATGAGCAGTTCTTC
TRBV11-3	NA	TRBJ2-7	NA	CASTAGTLYEQYF	TGTGCCAGCACCGCCGGGACTCTCTACGAGCAGTACTTC
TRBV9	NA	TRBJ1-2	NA	CASSVSAGQAYGYTF	TGTGCCAGCAGCGTCTCGGCAGGGCAGGCCTATGGCTACACCTTC
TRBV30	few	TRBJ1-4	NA	CAWTARDMNGEKLFF	TGTGCCTGGACCGCCCGGGACATGAATGGTGAAAAACTGTTTTTT
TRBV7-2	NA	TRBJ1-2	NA	CASSPQPPRLNLYGYTF	TGTGCCAGCAGCCCCCAACCTCCCAGGCTTAACCTCTATGGCTACACCTTC
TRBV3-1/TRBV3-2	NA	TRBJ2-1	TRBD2	CASSQSGGGAYNEQFF	TGTGCCAGCAGCCAGTCGGGGGGAGGGGCATACAATGAGCAGTTCTTC
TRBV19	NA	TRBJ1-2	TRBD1	CASSTTRQGAGYTF	TGTGCCAGTAGCACTACGCGACAGGGGGCTGGCTACACCTTC
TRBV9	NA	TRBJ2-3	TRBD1	CASSAGEGTGVIDTQYF	TGTGCCAGCAGCGCGGGGGAGGGGACAGGGGTCATAGATACGCAGTATTTT
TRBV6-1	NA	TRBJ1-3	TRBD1	CASSDRDRVRNTIYF	TGTGCCAGCAGTGATAGGGACAGGGTTAGAAACACCATATATTTT
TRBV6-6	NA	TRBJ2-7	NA	CASTPGVYEQYF	TGTGCCAGCACACCGGGGGTCTACGAGCAGTACTTC
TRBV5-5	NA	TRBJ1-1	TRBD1	CASSRGTDTEAFF	TGTGCCAGCAGCCGGGGGACAGACACTGAAGCTTTCTTT
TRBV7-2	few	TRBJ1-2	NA	CASSPLQGMYYGYTF	TGTGCCAGCAGCCCTTTGCAGGGCATGTACTATGGCTACACCTTC
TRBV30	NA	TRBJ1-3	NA	CAWSFRAGNTIYF	TGTGCCTGGAGTTTCAGGGCTGGAAACACCATATATTTT
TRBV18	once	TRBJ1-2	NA	CASSPQDYGYTF	TGTGCCAGCTCACCCCAGGACTATGGCTACACCTTC
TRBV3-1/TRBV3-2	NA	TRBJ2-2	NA	CASSRHYGELFF	TGTGCCAGCAGCCGCCACTATGGGGAGCTGTTTTTT
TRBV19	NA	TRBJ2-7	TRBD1	CASSSTGGYEQYF	TGTGCCAGTAGTTCGACAGGGGGGTACGAGCAGTACTTC
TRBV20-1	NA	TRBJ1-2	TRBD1	CSASEAGTGYGYTF	TGCAGTGCTAGTGAGGCCGGGACAGGGTATGGCTACACCTTC
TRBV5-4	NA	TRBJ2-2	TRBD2	CASSPRGTSGGTGGELFF	TGTGCCAGCAGCCCCCGAGGGACTAGCGGGGGGACAGGCGGGGAGCTGTTTTTT
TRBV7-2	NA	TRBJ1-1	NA	CASSPSGGNTEAFF	TGTGCCAGCAGCCCGTCGGGGGGGAACACTGAAGCTTTCTTT
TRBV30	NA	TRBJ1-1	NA	CAWMLQAAGMTEAFF	TGTGCCTGGATGCTACAGGCAGCAGGTATGACTGAAGCTTTCTTT
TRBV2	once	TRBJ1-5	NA	CASRALQGGSNQPQHF	TGTGCCAGCAGGGCTCTACAGGGTGGAAGCAATCAGCCCCAGCATTTT
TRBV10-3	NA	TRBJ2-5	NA	CAISEATQETQYF	TGTGCCATCAGTGAGGCAACTCAAGAGACCCAGTACTTC